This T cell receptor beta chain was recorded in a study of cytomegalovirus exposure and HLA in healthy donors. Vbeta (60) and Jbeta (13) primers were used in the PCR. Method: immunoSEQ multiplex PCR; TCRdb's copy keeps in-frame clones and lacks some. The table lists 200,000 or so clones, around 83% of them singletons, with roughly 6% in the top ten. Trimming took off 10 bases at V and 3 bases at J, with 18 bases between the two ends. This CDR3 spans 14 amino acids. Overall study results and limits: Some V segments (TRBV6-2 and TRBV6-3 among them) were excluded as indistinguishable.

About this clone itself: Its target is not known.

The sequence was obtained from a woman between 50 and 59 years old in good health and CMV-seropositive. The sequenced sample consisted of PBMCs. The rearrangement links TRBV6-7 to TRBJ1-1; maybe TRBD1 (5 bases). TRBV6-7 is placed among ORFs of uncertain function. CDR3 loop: CANDPRGPHTEAFF. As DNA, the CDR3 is TGTGCCAACGACCCGCGGGGCCCCCACACTGAAGCTTTCTTT.